One and the same sample provided the 26 T cell receptor beta chains below, sequenced in a study of beta chain features in type 1 diabetes. Reverse transcription of all isolated RNA meant that expressed TCRB transcripts were sequenced. Clones were read by immunoSEQ multiplex PCR, and TCRdb kept only the in-frame ones, dropping some. The repertoire consists of 300,000 to 350,000 clones, with around 8.5% occurring once and the leading ten covering more than 0.8%. Their target antigens are unknown. Notes on the study in general: Researchers report that Type 1 diabetes patients had moderately but significantly shorter TCRB CDR3s across all four CD4+ subsets.

The specimen was central memory CD4+ T cells from blood. These receptors originate from a man under 40 with type 1 diabetes.

The chain couples TRBV15 to TRBJ1-6; no firm D call. The CDR3 is 17 amino acids. Per germline, CDR1 LNHNV and CDR2 YYDKDF (reference sequence). V lost 0 bases and J 14 bases, leaving 23 bases between the germline ends. The CDR3 reads CATSRDQWAPGSRALHF. The CDR3 DNA follows: TGTGCCACCAGCAGAGATCAATGGGCTCCCGGTTCTCGGGCCCTCCACTTT.

The V call is TRBV30, the J call TRBJ1-5; 7 nucleotides line up with TRBD1. The CDR3 length is 15 residues. With 3 bases clipped from V and 7 bases from J, the junction kept 12 bases outside the gene matches. CDR1 is GTSNPN and CDR2 is SVGIG in the germline V gene (reference sequence). CDR3 nucleotide sequence: TGTGCCTGGAGGCACAGGGGAACGAATTGGCAGCCCCAGCATTTT. Protein sequence: CAWRHRGTNWQPQHF.

The V and J genes are TRBV6-6 and TRBJ2-7; 8 positions agree with TRBD1. This CDR3 contains 15 residues. CDR1 MNHNY and CDR2 SVGAGI come from the germline V gene (reference sequence). The V segment lost 5 bases and the J segment 0 bases; nucleotides outside the gene matches: 6. DNA of the CDR3: TGTGCCAGCAGTGCCAGGACAGGGAACTCCTACGAGCAGTACTTC. Encoded protein: CASSARTGNSYEQYF.

This clone was counted between two and nine times. This rearrangement joins TRBV6-1 to TRBJ1-5, with a possible D match to TRBD1 (5 bases). In germline, CDR1 is MNHNS, CDR2 SASEGT. V dropped 1 base and J dropped 0 bases, with 7 bases sitting between them. The CDR3 is 15 amino acids. CDR3 in DNA: TGTGCCAGCAGTGAAGGAGGGGTTAGCAATCAGCCCCAGCATTTT. Translating gives CASSEGGVSNQPQHF.

This clone has just a few counts. The genes are TRBV7-2 and TRBJ2-1, with 8 bases matching TRBD1. CDR3 length equals 14 residues. J was trimmed by 5 bases and V by 4 bases; bases with no gene match: 4. Germline V CDR1 and CDR2: SGHTA, FQGNSA. The CDR3 region is CASSWGQANNEQFF. The CDR3 DNA is TGTGCCAGCAGCTGGGGACAGGCCAACAATGAGCAGTTCTTC.

The J gene is TRBJ2-3, the V gene TRBV9, with 8 nucleotides matching TRBD1. Germline loops: CDR1 SGDLS, CDR2 YYNGEE. Trimming cost V 0 bases and J 5 bases; bases outside gene matches: 2. CDR3 size: 14 residues. CDR3 in amino acids: CASSVAGGEDTQYF. In DNA, the CDR3 is TGTGCCAGCAGCGTAGCAGGGGGCGAAGATACGCAGTATTTT. Drawing the rest from reference TRBV9 and TRBJ2-3, the complete variable domain is DSGVTQTPKHLITATGQRVTLRCSPRSGDLSVYWYQQSLDQGLQFLIQYYNGEERAKGNILERFSAQQFPDLHSELNLSSLELGDSALYFCASSVAGGEDTQYFGPGTRLTVL.

This clone was found many times. This chain links TRBV6-1 with TRBJ1-2, with 7 bases aligning to TRBD1. The germline V gene has CDR1 MNHNS and CDR2 SASEGT. V lost 6 bases, J lost 0 bases, and 4 bases stayed unmatched. The CDR3 consists of 14 residues. This chain's CDR3 is CASRRDSTNYGYTF. CDR3 coding DNA: TGTGCCAGCAGGAGGGACAGCACTAACTATGGCTACACCTTC.

This clone came up many times. The rearrangement joins TRBV7-8 to TRBJ2-7; D perhaps matches TRBD2 (6 bases). V was trimmed by 9 bases and J by 6 bases, leaving 12 bases between them. Per the germline V gene, CDR1 is SGHVS and CDR2 is FQNEAQ. This CDR3 region has 11 residues. The CDR3 sequence is CASGEVAEQYF. Written as DNA, the CDR3 is TGTGCCAGTGGGGAGGTGGCCGAGCAGTACTTC.

This clone has more than one count but fewer than ten. One end of the junction is discordant with germline, which a read error may explain. The chain is built from TRBV7-7 and TRBJ2-5; tentatively, D is TRBD1 (5 bases). This CDR3 region has 14 residues. The germline gives CDR1 SSHAT, CDR2 FNYEAQ (reference sequence). Here the CDR3 reads CASSPRAGRETQYF. CDR3 bases: TGTGCTAGCAGCCCCCGGGCAGGGCGGGAGACCCAGTACTTC.

This rearrangement joins TRBV30 to TRBJ1-6; 7 bases fit TRBD1. V lost 5 bases to trimming and J lost 7 bases; unmatched junction nucleotides: 8. CDR3 length: 14 residues. Per germline, CDR1 GTSNPN and CDR2 SVGIG (reference sequence). CDR3 in DNA: TGTGCCTGGGACCCGGGACAGATAAATTCACCCCTCCACTTT. Translation gives CAWDPGQINSPLHF.

This clone was recorded at least ten times. This sample also contains other DNA sequences that code for the same CDR3. The gene calls are TRBV19 and TRBJ1-5, with 8 nucleotides matching TRBD1. The V gene end was trimmed by 7 bases and the J gene end by 1 base; junction bases not matched to a gene: 6. In germline, CDR1 is LNHDA, CDR2 SQIVND (reference sequence). The CDR3 sequence is 15 residues long. CDR3 region: CASTGTGGSNQPQHF. The DNA for the CDR3 is TGTGCCAGTACCGGGACAGGTGGGAGCAATCAGCCCCAGCATTTT.

Written as DNA, the CDR3 is TGTGCCAGCAGCATAGTCGGGGGGAGAGGTCAGCCCCAGCATTTT. Residues: CASSIVGGRGQPQHF. This chain connects TRBV7-2 to TRBJ1-5; D may be TRBD1 (5 bases). V was clipped by 5 bases and J by 6 bases, with 17 bases between them. CDR1 and CDR2 (germline): SGHTA, FQGNSA. The CDR3 runs to 15 residues.

The chain has TRBV30 and TRBJ2-3; possible D gene TRBD2, 6 bases. The V end lost 3 bases, the J end lost 3 bases, and 16 bases lay between the germline ends. The CDR3 runs 15 residues. In germline, CDR1 is GTSNPN, CDR2 SVGIG (reference sequence). The CDR3 here is CAWSPWGGLTDTQYF. The DNA for the CDR3 is TGTGCCTGGAGCCCTTGGGGAGGCCTAACAGATACGCAGTATTTT. The whole variable domain, remainder taken from reference TRBV30 and TRBJ2-3, is SQTIHQWPATLVQPVGSPLSLECTVEGTSNPNLYWYRQAAGRGLQLLFYSVGIGQISSEVPQNLSASRPQDRQFILSSKKLLLSDSGFYLCAWSPWGGLTDTQYFGPGTRLTVL.

V and J are TRBV5-1 and TRBJ2-1, with TRBD2 matching over 11 bases. V shed 4 bases and J 6 bases; nucleotides not matched to a gene: 9. This CDR3 has 16 amino acids. CDR1 is SGHRS, CDR2 YFSETQ, per germline. CDR3: CASSPAVLAGVNEQFF. In DNA, the CDR3 is TGCGCCAGCAGCCCCGCGGTACTAGCGGGAGTCAATGAGCAGTTCTTC. The variable domain in full, with the rest retrieved from reference TRBV5-1 and TRBJ2-1, is KAGVTQTPRYLIKTRGQQVTLSCSPISGHRSVSWYQQTPGQGLQFLFEYFSETQRNKGNFPGRFSGRQFSNSRSEMNVSTLELGDSALYLCASSPAVLAGVNEQFFGPGTRLTVL.

This clone has ten or more counts. This chain connects TRBV27 to TRBJ2-3; D is possibly TRBD2 (6 bases). Trimming pared 1 base from V and 3 bases from J, leaving 8 bases between. CDR3 size: 14 residues. The germline V gene encodes CDR1 MNHEY and CDR2 SMNVEV (reference sequence). In nucleotides, the CDR3 is TGTGCCAGCAGTTTATTAGGGAGGACAGATACGCAGTATTTT. It yields the protein CASSLLGRTDTQYF.

J is TRBJ2-7 and V is TRBV7-2; 10 bases are a match to TRBD1. CDR1 and CDR2 (germline): SGHTA, FQGNSA. The CDR3 is 16 residues long. Losses at the gene ends were 4 bases for V and 2 bases for J; bases not matched to a gene: 8. The CDR3: CASSSVGTGVPYEQYF. CDR3 sequence (DNA): TGTGCCAGCAGCTCCGTGGGGACAGGGGTTCCCTACGAGCAGTACTTC.

The CDR3 DNA is TGTGCCAGCAGCTCCCTCCGGATGGGCAATCAGCCCCAGCATTTT. Its translation: CASSSLRMGNQPQHF. V usage is TRBV7-9 and J usage is TRBJ1-5; D remains ambiguous. The V gene's germline CDR1 is SEHNR and CDR2 FQNEAQ (reference sequence). This CDR3 contains 15 residues. V was trimmed by 4 bases and J by 2 bases, leaving 12 bases between them.

This clone was observed a handful of times. The V call is TRBV7-2, the J call TRBJ2-3; no definite D call. V gave up 5 bases and J gave up 6 bases, with 21 bases separating them. Germline CDR1 is SGHTA and CDR2 is FQGNSA. The CDR3 is 16 amino acids. The CDR3 loop reads CASSLTGGPVGDTQYF. The CDR3 DNA sequence: TGTGCCAGCAGCCTTACGGGTGGTCCGGTCGGGGATACGCAGTATTTT.

The table lists this clone with a few counts. The CDR3 loop is CASSESGVTEAFF. CDR3 bases: TGTGCCAGCAGTGAGTCAGGGGTCACTGAAGCTTTCTTT. The rearrangement joins TRBV2 to TRBJ1-1; D is possibly TRBD1 (6 bases). Germline V gene sequence: CDR1 SNHLY, CDR2 FYNNEI. V lost 3 bases, J lost 4 bases, and 9 bases lay in between. The CDR3 spans 13 residues. Full variable domain (remainder filled in from reference TRBV2 and TRBJ1-1): EPEVTQTPSHQVTQMGQEVILRCVPISNHLYFYWYRQILGQKVEFLVSFYNNEISEKSEIFDDQFSVERPDGSNFTLKIRSTKLEDSAMYFCASSESGVTEAFFGQGTRLTVV.

Only a few counts were recorded for this clone. J is TRBJ2-5 and V is TRBV5-1, with TRBD1 matching 7 bases. The germline V gene has CDR1 SGHRS and CDR2 YFSETQ. The CDR3 consists of 13 residues. V was pared by 4 bases and J by 1 base, with 1 base of the junction left unmatched. The CDR3 sequence: CASSDRAQETQYF. In nucleotides, the CDR3 is TGCGCCAGCAGCGACAGGGCCCAAGAGACCCAGTACTTC. The whole variable domain, filled in from reference TRBV5-1 and TRBJ2-5, reads KAGVTQTPRYLIKTRGQQVTLSCSPISGHRSVSWYQQTPGQGLQFLFEYFSETQRNKGNFPGRFSGRQFSNSRSEMNVSTLELGDSALYLCASSDRAQETQYFGPGTRLLVL.

Many counts were recorded for this clone. CDR3 in amino acids: CASVRTSGQETQYF. Written as DNA, the CDR3 is TGTGCCAGCGTTAGAACTAGCGGGCAAGAGACCCAGTACTTC. This rearrangement joins TRBV7-8 to TRBJ2-5; 9 positions agree with TRBD2. Per the germline V gene, CDR1 is SGHVS and CDR2 is FQNEAQ. V was pared by 8 bases and J by 2 bases, with 6 bases of the junction left unmatched. The CDR3 has 14 amino acids.

V gene TRBV7-2 combines with J gene TRBJ2-2; D perhaps matches TRBD2 (6 bases). The CDR3 is made up of 17 amino acids. Germline CDR1 reads SGHTA; CDR2 reads FQGNSA. V gave up 4 bases and J gave up 2 bases, with 17 bases separating them. The CDR3 reads CASSSDYNYLNTGELFF. Here the CDR3 DNA reads TGTGCCAGCAGCTCGGACTACAATTACCTTAACACCGGGGAGCTGTTTTTT.

This clone was seen ten or more times. The chain recombines TRBV11-2 with TRBJ2-1; 12 nucleotides match TRBD2. CDR3 length: 16 residues. Unmatched junction bases numbered 4, after V lost 3 bases and J lost 4 bases. CDR1 is SGHAT and CDR2 is FQNNGV in the germline V gene. The CDR3 reads CASSFRLAGVYNEQFF. The CDR3 nucleotides read TGTGCCAGCAGCTTCCGACTAGCGGGGGTATACAATGAGCAGTTCTTC.

This clone has only a few counts. The chain joins TRBV10-3 to TRBJ2-6; TRBD2 is a possible D gene (5 bases). The V gene lost 4 bases and the J gene lost 0 bases, with 7 bases spanning the gap. The V gene's germline CDR1 is ENHRY and CDR2 SYGVKD. This CDR3 has 15 residues. The CDR3 nucleotides are TGTGCCATCAGTGCTGAGGGCTCTGGGGCCAACGTCCTGACTTTC. Its translation: CAISAEGSGANVLTF.

The J gene is TRBJ2-2, the V gene TRBV7-9, with D perhaps matching TRBD1 (5 bases). Germline values: CDR1 SEHNR, CDR2 FQNEAQ (reference sequence). This CDR3 is built from 16 residues. Trimming removed 5 bases at V and 0 bases at J, with 13 bases between. CDR3 sequence: CASSRVRVANTGELFF. CDR3 coding DNA: TGTGCCAGCAGCCGAGTCAGGGTGGCGAACACCGGGGAGCTGTTTTTT.

In this sample, this clone turned up a few times. The chain combines TRBV7-2 with TRBJ2-7; 12 bases are shared with TRBD2. This CDR3 comprises 16 residues. Germline V gene sequence: CDR1 SGHTA, CDR2 FQGNSA. Trimming cost V 1 base and J 3 bases; bases outside gene matches: 4. The CDR3 reads CASSLGLAGEVYEQYF. CDR3 in DNA: TGTGCCAGCAGCTTAGGACTAGCGGGGGAAGTCTACGAGCAGTACTTC.